The 9 T cell receptor beta chains listed next were all sequenced from one sample in a study of T cell responses to AZD1222 COVID-19 vaccine. Assay used: immunoSEQ multiplex PCR; TCRdb lists only in-frame clones, some missing. The repertoire has about 84,000 clones, approximately 83% of them found once; the top ten carry 9% to 14%. The input for sequencing was peripheral blood, taken 28 days after the second AZD1222 dose. These receptors came from an adult who received the AZD1222 COVID-19 vaccine.

The rearrangement joins TRBV5-1 to TRBJ2-1; 11 nucleotides align to TRBD2. Germline V gene data show CDR1 as SGHRS and CDR2 as YFSETQ. This CDR3 region has 15 residues. With V trimmed by 2 bases and J by 5 bases, 3 bases remained unmatched. The CDR3 sequence is CASSFTSGGNNEQFF. CDR3 DNA: TGCGCCAGCAGCTTCACTAGCGGGGGTAACAATGAGCAGTTCTTC.

The chain uses TRBV6-5 and TRBJ1-2; TRBD1 might be the D (6 bases). Germline V gene lookup returns CDR1 MNHEY and CDR2 SVGAGI. Trimming took off 11 bases at V and 5 bases at J, with 18 bases between the two ends. The CDR3 contains 13 residues. For the CDR3, the DNA is TGTGCCTCCAAGGGGGGGAGTGTTTATGGCTACACCTTC. It is translated as CASKGGSVYGYTF.

The rearrangement uses TRBV11-2 and TRBJ2-7; no definite D call. V was pared by 10 bases and J by 0 bases, with 10 bases between. The germline gives CDR1 SGHAT, CDR2 FQNNGV. This CDR3 is 12 amino acids long. As DNA, the CDR3 is TGTGCCACTGAGGCGAGCTCCTACGAGCAGTACTTC. Translated, it gives CATEASSYEQYF.

V and J are TRBV4-1 and TRBJ1-2; D is possibly TRBD1 (5 bases). CDR3 size: 16 residues. V lost 0 bases to trimming and J lost 5 bases, with 16 bases between them. Looked up from germline, CDR1 is MGHRA and CDR2 is YSYEKL. The CDR3 DNA reads TGCGCCAGCAGCCAAGAGGCGACCGGGCGGGGGTATGGCTACACCTTC. Amino acids: CASSQEATGRGYGYTF.

V gene TRBV10-1 combines with J gene TRBJ2-1; 8 positions agree with TRBD2. Germline V gene lookup returns CDR1 WNHNN and CDR2 SYGVQD (reference sequence). Trimming at V came to 5 bases and at J to 5 bases, leaving 5 bases not matched to a gene. The CDR3 covers 14 residues. Here the CDR3 reads CASSQGLVNNEQFF. CDR3 nucleotides: TGCGCCAGCAGTCAGGGACTAGTTAACAATGAGCAGTTCTTC.

This clone was seen more than once but under ten times. The V gene is TRBV23-1, the J gene TRBJ2-7; D may be TRBD2 (7 bases). TRBV23-1 is assigned to the ORF class and has an uncertain function. The ends were cut back, 7 bases at V and 4 bases at J, with 17 bases in the middle. CDR3 length: 14 residues. CDR3 sequence: CASTAGAPWYEQYV. In DNA form, the CDR3 reads TGCGCCAGCACTGCGGGGGCCCCTTGGTACGAGCAGTACGTC.

The gene calls are TRBV24-1 and TRBJ2-1; 8 nucleotides line up with TRBD2. The CDR3 contains 14 residues. Germline V gives CDR1 KGHDR, CDR2 SFDVKD. V dropped 7 bases and J dropped 0; count of bases not matched to a gene: 1. CDR3 bases: TGTGCCACCAGAAGCGGGAGCTCCTACAATGAGCAGTTCTTC. Translation: CATRSGSSYNEQFF.

This chain uses TRBV25-1 with TRBJ1-2; D is unresolved. The CDR3 has 11 amino acids. CDR1 is MGHDK and CDR2 is SYGVNS in the germline V gene. V lost 2 bases and J 5 bases, leaving 3 bases between the germline ends. The CDR3 loop is CASSEVYGYTF. The CDR3 nucleotides read TGTGCCAGCAGTGAAGTATATGGCTACACCTTC.

The chain uses TRBV4-3 and TRBJ2-2; weak D call: TRBD1 (5 bases). The CDR3 has 16 amino acids. Trimming took 5 bases from V and 5 from J, leaving 18 bases between them. In germline, CDR1 is LGHNA, CDR2 YSLEER. The CDR3 DNA reads as TGCGCCAGCAGCGGGGCAGTGCTCCGATTAACCGGGGAGCTGTTTTTT. Its protein product is CASSGAVLRLTGELFF.